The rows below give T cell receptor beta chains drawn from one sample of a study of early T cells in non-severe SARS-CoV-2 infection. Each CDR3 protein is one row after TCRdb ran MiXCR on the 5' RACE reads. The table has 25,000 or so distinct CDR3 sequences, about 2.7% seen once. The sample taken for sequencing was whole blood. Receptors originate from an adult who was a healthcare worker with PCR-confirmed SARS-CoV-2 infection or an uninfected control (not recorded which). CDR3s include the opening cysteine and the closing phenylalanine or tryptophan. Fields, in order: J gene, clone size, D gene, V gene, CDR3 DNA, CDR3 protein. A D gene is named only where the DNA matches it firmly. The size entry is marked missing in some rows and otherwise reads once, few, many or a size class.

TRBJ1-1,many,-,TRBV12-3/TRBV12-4,TGTGCCAGCACCGCCTGGGGTGAAGCTTTCTTT,CASTAWGEAFF
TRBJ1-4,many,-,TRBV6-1,TGTGCCAGCAACCCTGGGAGGGGGAAACTGTTTTTT,CASNPGRGKLFF
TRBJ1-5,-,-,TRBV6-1,TGTGCCAGCAGTGACCCCAGGGGCAATCAGCCCCAGCATTTT,CASSDPRGNQPQHF
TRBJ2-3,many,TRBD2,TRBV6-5,TGTGCCAGCAGTGGACTAGCGGCGAGACCCGGTGGTGCAGATACGCAGTATTTT,CASSGLAARPGGADTQYF
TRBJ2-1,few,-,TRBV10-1,TGCGCCAGCAGTGGTCAAGCACCAGGGTACCAGTTCTTC,CASSGQAPGYQFF
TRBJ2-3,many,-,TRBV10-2,TGCGCCAGCAGTGAGTCGGCGGGGGCCTTCACAGATACGCAGTATTTT,CASSESAGAFTDTQYF
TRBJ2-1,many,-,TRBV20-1,TGCAGTGTACAGAAAACAGGTAGCAATGAGCAGTTCTTC,CSVQKTGSNEQFF
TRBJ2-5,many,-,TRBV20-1,TGCAGTGCTAGAGATCTTCTCAGGCCGAAGAAAGAGACCCAGTACTTC,CSARDLLRPKKETQYF
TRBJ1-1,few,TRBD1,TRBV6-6,TGTGCCAGCAGAACCACAGGGGGTGGCACTGAAGCTTTCTTT,CASRTTGGGTEAFF
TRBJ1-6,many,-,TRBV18,TGTGCCAGCTCACGGGACGGCCTGAATTCACCCCTCCACTTT,CASSRDGLNSPLHF
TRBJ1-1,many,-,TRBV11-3,TGTGCCAGCAGCTTAGAATGGCATTCTGAAGCTTTCTTT,CASSLEWHSEAFF
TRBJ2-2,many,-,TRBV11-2,TGTGCCAGCAGGACGTGGGGCCGGACAGAGAAGAACACCGGGGAGCTGTTTTTT,CASRTWGRTEKNTGELFF
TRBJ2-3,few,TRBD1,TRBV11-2,TGTGCCAGCAGCTCCCCCACAGGGGCTAGCACAGATACGCAGTATTTT,CASSSPTGASTDTQYF
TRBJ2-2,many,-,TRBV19,TGTGCCAGTACCCGGGACGCGAACACCGGGGAGCTGTTTTTT,CASTRDANTGELFF
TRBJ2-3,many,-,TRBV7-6,TGTGCCAGCAGCATACAGAAGTCTAGCACAGATACGCAGTATTTT,CASSIQKSSTDTQYF
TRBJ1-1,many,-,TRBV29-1,TGCAGCGTTGCTAGGGGGTGGAACACTGAAGCTTTCTTT,CSVARGWNTEAFF
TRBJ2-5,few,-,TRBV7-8,TGTGCCAGCAGCGCCGGGACCCTGAATTTTCAAGAGACCCAGTACTTC,CASSAGTLNFQETQYF
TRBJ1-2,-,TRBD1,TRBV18,TGTGTTACGGGACAGATTAACTATGGCTACACCTTC,CVTGQINYGYTF
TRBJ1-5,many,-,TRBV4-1,TGCGCCAGCAGCCAAGGCAGGGAGCGGAGCAATCAGCCCCAGCATTTT,CASSQGRERSNQPQHF
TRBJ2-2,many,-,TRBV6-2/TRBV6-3,TGTGCCAGCAGTCAGACTGGAGAGACCGGGGAGCTGTTTTTT,CASSQTGETGELFF
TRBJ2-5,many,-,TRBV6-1,TGTGCCAGCAGCCCCGCAGAGACCCAGTACTTC,CASSPAETQYF
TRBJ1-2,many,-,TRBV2,TGTGCCAGCAGTGAAACAACCACTAACTATGGCTACACCTTC,CASSETTTNYGYTF
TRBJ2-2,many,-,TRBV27,TGTGCCAGCAGTCTTTCGGGCCTGCGTCCAATGGAGAACACCGGGGAGCTGTTTTTT,CASSLSGLRPMENTGELFF
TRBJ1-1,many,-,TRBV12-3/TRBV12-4,TGTGCCAGCAGTTTTCGGGTTTCCGAAGCTTTCTTT,CASSFRVSEAFF
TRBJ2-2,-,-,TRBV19,TGTGCCAGCGAGAATCTAGCATCCACCGGGGAGCTGTTTTTT,CASENLASTGELFF
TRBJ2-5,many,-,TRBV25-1,TGTGCCAGCAGGCGCGGAGGGTTCCTAGTTAAAGAGACCCAGTACTTC,CASRRGGFLVKETQYF
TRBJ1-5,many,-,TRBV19,TGTGCCAGTAGTATGGGAGGAGGCGGTCAGCCCCAGCATTTT,CASSMGGGGQPQHF
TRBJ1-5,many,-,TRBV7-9,TGTGCCAGCAGCCTGGGAGGGGGAAGGCGCAATCAGCCCCAGCATTTT,CASSLGGGRRNQPQHF
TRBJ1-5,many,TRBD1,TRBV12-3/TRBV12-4,TGTGCCAGCAGGGAACAGGGGGAAGTTAATCAGCCCCAGCATTTT,CASREQGEVNQPQHF
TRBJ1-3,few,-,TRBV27,TGTGCCAGCAGTTCCCTCGGGGCAGTTGGAAACACCATATATTTT,CASSSLGAVGNTIYF
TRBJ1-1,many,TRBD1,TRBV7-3,TGTGCCAGCAGCACAAGACAGGGGACTGAAGCTTTCTTT,CASSTRQGTEAFF
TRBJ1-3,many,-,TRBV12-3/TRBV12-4,TGTGCCAGCAGTCGCGGTACTGGAAACACCATATATTTT,CASSRGTGNTIYF